This T cell receptor (beta chain) was identified in a study of T cell changes during pregnancy in multiple sclerosis. Trimming took 3 bases from V and 9 from J; bases not matched to a gene: 11. The CDR3 has 15 amino acids. Germline V gene sequence: CDR1 MRHNA, CDR2 SNTAGT. The repertoire was sequenced with immunoSEQ multiplex PCR; TCRdb's copy has only in-frame clones and lacks some. In the table there are about 110,000 clones, about 90% of which are singletons. Sequenced material: peripheral blood, taken after pregnancy. The chain uses TRBV6-4 and TRBJ2-1; 7 nucleotides match TRBD2. This clonotype originated in a female donor with multiple sclerosis, enrolled in a pregnancy study. For the CDR3, the DNA is TGTGCCAGCAGTGAAGCGGGAACGGGAAATGCTGAGCAGTTCTTC. Translated, it gives CASSEAGTGNAEQFF.